In this sample, the clone carrying this T cell receptor beta chain turned up many times. The antigen is undetermined. What was amplified from RNA transcripts were TCR beta CDR3 regions. Primed by the HTBI set, a first-round RT-PCR was run on the TCR CDR3. One entry per CDR3 protein, called by TCRdb with MiXCR from the multiplex PCR reads. This table has roughly 570,000 distinct CDR3 sequences, approximately 44% appearing once. This sample is part of a study of T cells in Graves' hyperthyroidism and ophthalmopathy. The study's findings and limits: Ophthalmopathy onset followed model prediction by a median around six months. Ophthalmopathy stood apart from stable hyperthyroidism in a 13 V-J model.

The V gene's germline CDR1 is MGHRA and CDR2 YSYEKL. Trimming cost V 1 base and J 4 bases; bases outside gene matches: 6. The CDR3 is 15 residues long. The chain carries TRBV4-1 and TRBJ2-7; 8 bases agree with TRBD2. Sequenced input: peripheral blood or thyroid tissue (not recorded which). This clonotype was sampled from a woman between 18 and 29 years old with Graves' hyperthyroidism. CDR3 protein: CASSQVDGRGYEQYF. The CDR3 DNA is TGCGCCAGCAGCCAAGTGGACGGGAGGGGGTACGAGCAGTACTTC.